This T cell receptor beta chain is drawn from a study of beta chain features in type 1 diabetes. Across the study: Healthy donors and patients showed comparable age, gender and cell yields. The study, taken as a whole, reports: Here, the possible influence of HLA type (on TCRB rearrangement) remained unresolved. In every one of the four CD4+ subsets, TCRB CDR3s were moderately but significantly shorter in Type 1 diabetes patients.

The study reverse transcribed the entire isolated RNA, so it sequenced expressed TCRB transcripts. TCRdb keeps only in-frame clones here, not all; method: immunoSEQ multiplex PCR. The data hold 160,000 or so clones, with 9% to 10% observed a single time. Trimming left V 3 bases short and J 2 bases short, with 11 bases between. Germline CDR1 is MDHEN and CDR2 is SYDVKM. This CDR3 spans 14 amino acids. To note about this clone: The target antigen is unknown.

Sequenced: central memory CD4+ T cells from blood. This TCR was recovered from a woman under 40 with type 1 diabetes. The chain is built from TRBV28 and TRBJ2-7; D remains ambiguous. The CDR3 nucleotides are TGTGCCAGCAGTTTTTCAGGCCCAACCTACGAGCAGTACTTC. This translates into CASSFSGPTYEQYF.